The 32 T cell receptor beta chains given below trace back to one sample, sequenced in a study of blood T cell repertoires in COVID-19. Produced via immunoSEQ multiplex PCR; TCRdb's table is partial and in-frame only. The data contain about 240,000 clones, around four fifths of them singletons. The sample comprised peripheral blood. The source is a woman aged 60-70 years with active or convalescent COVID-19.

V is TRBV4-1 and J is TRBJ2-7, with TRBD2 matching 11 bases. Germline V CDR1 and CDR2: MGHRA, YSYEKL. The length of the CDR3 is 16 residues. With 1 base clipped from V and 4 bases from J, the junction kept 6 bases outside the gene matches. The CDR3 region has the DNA TGCGCCAGCAGCCAAGTTCCACTAGCGGGGGAGTACGAGCAGTACTTC. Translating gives CASSQVPLAGEYEQYF.

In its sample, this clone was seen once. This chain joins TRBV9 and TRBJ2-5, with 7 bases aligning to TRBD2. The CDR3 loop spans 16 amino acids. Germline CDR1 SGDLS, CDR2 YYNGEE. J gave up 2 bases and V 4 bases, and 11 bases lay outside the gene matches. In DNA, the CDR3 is TGTGCCAGCAGCCCAACGACTAGCCCGTTACAAGAGACCCAGTACTTC. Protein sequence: CASSPTTSPLQETQYF.

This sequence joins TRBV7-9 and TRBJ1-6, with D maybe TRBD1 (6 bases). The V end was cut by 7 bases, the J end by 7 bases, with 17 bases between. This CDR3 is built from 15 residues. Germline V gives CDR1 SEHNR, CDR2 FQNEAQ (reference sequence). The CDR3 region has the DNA TGTGCCAGCACCCCTCTACAGGGCCTAAATTCACCCCTCCACTTT. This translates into CASTPLQGLNSPLHF.

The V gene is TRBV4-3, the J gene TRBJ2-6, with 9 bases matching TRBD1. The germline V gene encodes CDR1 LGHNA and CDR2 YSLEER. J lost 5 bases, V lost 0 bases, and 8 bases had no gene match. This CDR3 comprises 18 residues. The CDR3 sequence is CASSQEGTGNSWANVLTF. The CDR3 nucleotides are TGCGCCAGCAGCCAAGAGGGGACAGGGAACTCCTGGGCCAACGTCCTGACTTTC.

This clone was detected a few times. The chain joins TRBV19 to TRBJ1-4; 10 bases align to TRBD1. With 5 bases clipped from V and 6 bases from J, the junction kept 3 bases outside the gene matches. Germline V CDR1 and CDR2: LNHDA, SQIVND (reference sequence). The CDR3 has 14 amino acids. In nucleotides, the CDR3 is TGTGCCAGTAGTTTGGGACAGGGGTATGAAAAACTGTTTTTT. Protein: CASSLGQGYEKLFF.

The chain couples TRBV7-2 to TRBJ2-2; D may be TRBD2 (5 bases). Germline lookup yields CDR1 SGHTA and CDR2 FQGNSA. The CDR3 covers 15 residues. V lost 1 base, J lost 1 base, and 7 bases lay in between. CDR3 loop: CASSLVGGNTGELFF. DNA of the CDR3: TGTGCCAGCAGCTTAGTCGGAGGGAACACCGGGGAGCTGTTTTTT.

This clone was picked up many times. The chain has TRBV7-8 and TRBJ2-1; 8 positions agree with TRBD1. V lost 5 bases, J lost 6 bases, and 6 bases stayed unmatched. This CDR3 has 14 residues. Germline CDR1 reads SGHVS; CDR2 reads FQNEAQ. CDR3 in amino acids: CASSVGQAFNEQFF. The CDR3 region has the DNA TGTGCCAGCAGCGTGGGACAGGCATTCAATGAGCAGTTCTTC. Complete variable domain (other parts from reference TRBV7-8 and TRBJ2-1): GAGVSQSPRYKVAKRGQDVALRCDPISGHVSLFWYQQALGQGPEFLTYFQNEAQLDKSGLPSDRFFAERPEGSVSTLKIQRTQQEDSAVYLCASSVGQAFNEQFFGPGTRLTVL.

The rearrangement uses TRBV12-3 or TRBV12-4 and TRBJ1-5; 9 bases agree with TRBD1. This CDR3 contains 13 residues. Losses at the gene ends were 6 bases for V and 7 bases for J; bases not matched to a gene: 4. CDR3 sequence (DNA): TGTGCCAGCAGCATGGGACAGGGACAGCCCCAGCATTTT. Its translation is CASSMGQGQPQHF.

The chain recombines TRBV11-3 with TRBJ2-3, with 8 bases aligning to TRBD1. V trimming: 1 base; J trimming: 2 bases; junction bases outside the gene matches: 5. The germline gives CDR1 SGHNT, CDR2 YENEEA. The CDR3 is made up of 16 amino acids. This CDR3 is CASSLGSDRDTDTQYF. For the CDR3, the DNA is TGTGCCAGCAGCTTAGGGTCGGACAGGGACACAGATACGCAGTATTTT. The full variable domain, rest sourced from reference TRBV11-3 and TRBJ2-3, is EAGVVQSPRYKIIEKKQPVAFWCNPISGHNTLYWYLQNLGQGPELLIRYENEEAVDDSQLPKDRFSAERLKGVDSTLKIQPAELGDSAVYLCASSLGSDRDTDTQYFGPGTRLTVL.

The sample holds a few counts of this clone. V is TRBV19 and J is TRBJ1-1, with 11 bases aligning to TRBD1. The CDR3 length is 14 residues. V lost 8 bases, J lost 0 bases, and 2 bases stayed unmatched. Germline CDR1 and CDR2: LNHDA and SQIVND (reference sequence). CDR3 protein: CASGDRGLNTEAFF. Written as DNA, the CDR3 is TGTGCCAGTGGGGACAGGGGGTTGAACACTGAAGCTTTCTTT.

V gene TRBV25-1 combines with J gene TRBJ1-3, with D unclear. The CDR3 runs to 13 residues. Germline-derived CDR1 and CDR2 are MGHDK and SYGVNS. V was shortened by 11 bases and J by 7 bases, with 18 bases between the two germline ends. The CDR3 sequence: CAGEQLPGNTIYF. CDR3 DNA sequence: TGTGCCGGGGAACAGCTACCGGGGAACACCATATATTTT.

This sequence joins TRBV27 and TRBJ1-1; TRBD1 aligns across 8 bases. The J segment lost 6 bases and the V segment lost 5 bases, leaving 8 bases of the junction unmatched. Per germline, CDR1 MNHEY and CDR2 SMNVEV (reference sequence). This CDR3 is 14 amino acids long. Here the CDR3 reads CASSPSRGQAEAFF. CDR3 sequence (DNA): TGTGCCAGCAGTCCCTCCAGGGGGCAGGCTGAAGCTTTCTTT.

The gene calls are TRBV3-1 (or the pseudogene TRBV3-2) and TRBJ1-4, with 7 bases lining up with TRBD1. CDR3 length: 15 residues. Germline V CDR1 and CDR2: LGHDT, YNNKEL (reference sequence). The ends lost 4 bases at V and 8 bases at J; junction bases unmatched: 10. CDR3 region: CASSPTDRVGEKLFF. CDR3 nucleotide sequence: TGTGCCAGCAGCCCCACTGACAGGGTAGGAGAAAAACTGTTTTTT.

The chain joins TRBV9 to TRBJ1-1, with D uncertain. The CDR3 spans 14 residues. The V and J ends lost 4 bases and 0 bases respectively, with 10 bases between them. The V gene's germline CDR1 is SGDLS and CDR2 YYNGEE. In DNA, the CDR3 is TGTGCCAGCAGCCTAGACGGGGTGAACACTGAAGCTTTCTTT. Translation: CASSLDGVNTEAFF.

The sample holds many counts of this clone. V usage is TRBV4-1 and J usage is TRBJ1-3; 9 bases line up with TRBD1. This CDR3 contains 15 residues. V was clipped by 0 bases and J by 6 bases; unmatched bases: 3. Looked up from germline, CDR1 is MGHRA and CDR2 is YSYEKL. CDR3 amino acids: CASSQDRTGVNTIYF. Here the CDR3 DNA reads TGCGCCAGCAGCCAAGACCGGACAGGGGTAAACACCATATATTTT.

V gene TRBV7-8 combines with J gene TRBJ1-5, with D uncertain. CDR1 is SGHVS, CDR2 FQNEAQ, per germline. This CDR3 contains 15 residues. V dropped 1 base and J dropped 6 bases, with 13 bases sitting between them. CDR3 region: CASSLGLREGQPQHF. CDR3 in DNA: TGTGCCAGCAGCTTAGGACTGCGCGAGGGTCAGCCCCAGCATTTT.

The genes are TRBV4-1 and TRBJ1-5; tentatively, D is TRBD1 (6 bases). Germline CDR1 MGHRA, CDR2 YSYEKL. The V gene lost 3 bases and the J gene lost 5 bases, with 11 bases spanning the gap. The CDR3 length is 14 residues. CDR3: CASSHGQIDQPQHF. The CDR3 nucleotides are TGCGCCAGCAGCCACGGACAGATTGATCAGCCCCAGCATTTT.

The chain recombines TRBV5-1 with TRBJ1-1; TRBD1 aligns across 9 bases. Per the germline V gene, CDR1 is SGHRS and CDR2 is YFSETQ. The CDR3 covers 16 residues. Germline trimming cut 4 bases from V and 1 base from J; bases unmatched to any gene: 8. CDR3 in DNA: TGCGCCAGCAGCCCTAGGACAGGGGTCTCGAACACTGAAGCTTTCTTT. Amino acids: CASSPRTGVSNTEAFF.

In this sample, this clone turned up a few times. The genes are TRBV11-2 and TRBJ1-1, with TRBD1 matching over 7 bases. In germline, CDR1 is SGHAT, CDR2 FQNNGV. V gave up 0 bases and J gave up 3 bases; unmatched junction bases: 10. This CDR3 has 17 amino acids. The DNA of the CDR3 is TGTGCCAGCAGCTTAGAATACTTGACAGGGCCGTACACTGAAGCTTTCTTT. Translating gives CASSLEYLTGPYTEAFF.

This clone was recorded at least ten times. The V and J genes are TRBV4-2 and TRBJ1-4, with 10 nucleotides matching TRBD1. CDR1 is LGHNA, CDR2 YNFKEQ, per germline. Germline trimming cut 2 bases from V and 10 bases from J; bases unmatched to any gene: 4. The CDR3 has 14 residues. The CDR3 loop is CASSQQGQGSKLFF. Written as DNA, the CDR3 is TGTGCCAGCAGCCAACAGGGACAGGGGTCAAAACTGTTTTTT.

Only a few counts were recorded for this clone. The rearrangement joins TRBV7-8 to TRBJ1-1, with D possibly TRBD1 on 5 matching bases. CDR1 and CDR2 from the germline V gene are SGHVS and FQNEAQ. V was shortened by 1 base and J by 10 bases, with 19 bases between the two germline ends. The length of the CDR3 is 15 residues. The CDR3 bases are TGTGCCAGCAGCTTAGAGATTTCCGGGCGGGGGGGAGCTTTCTTT. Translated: CASSLEISGRGGAFF.

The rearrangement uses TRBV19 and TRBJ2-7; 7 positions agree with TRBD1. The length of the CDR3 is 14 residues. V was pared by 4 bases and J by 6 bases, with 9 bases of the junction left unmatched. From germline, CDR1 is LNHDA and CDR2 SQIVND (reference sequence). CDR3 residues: CASSTQRRQGEQYF. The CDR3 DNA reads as TGTGCCAGTAGTACCCAGAGACGACAGGGCGAGCAGTACTTC.

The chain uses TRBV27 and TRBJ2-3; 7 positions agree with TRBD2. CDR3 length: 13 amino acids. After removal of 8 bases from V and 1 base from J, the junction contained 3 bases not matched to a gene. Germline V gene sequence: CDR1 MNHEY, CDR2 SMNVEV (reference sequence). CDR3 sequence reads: CASLAGGTDTQYF. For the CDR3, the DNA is TGTGCCAGCCTTGCGGGGGGCACAGATACGCAGTATTTT.

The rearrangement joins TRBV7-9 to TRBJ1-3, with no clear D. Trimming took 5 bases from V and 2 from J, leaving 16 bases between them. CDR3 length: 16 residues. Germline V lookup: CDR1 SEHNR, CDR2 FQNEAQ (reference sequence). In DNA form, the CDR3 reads TGTGCCAGCAGCCAGCTTGGGAGGGCAACTGGAAACACCATATATTTT. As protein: CASSQLGRATGNTIYF.

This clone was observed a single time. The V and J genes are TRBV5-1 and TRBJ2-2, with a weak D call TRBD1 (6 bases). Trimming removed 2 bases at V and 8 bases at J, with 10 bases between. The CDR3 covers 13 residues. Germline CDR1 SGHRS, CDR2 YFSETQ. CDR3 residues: CASSLQGLGELFF. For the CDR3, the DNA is TGCGCCAGCAGCTTACAGGGTTTGGGGGAGCTGTTTTTT.

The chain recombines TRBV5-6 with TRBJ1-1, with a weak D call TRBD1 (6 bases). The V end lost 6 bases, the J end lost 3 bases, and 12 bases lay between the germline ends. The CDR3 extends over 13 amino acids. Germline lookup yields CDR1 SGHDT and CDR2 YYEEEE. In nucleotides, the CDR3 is TGTGCCAGCACCCGGGGGGCCGACACTGAAGCTTTCTTT. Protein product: CASTRGADTEAFF.

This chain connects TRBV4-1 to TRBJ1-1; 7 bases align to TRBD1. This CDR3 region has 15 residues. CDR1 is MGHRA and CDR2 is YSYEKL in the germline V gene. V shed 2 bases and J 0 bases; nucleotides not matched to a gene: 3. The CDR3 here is CASSQSGQMNTEAFF. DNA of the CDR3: TGCGCCAGCAGCCAATCGGGACAGATGAACACTGAAGCTTTCTTT.

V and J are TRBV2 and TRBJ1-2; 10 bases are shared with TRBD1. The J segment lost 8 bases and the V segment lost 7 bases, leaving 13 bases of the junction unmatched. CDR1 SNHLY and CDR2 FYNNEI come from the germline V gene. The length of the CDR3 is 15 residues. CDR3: CASKLPGTGEKGYTF. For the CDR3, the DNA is TGTGCCAGCAAGTTACCTGGGACAGGGGAAAAAGGCTACACCTTC. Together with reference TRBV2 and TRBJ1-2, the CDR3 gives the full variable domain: EPEVTQTPSHQVTQMGQEVILRCVPISNHLYFYWYRQILGQKVEFLVSFYNNEISEKSEIFDDQFSVERPDGSNFTLKIRSTKLEDSAMYFCASKLPGTGEKGYTFGSGTRLTVV.

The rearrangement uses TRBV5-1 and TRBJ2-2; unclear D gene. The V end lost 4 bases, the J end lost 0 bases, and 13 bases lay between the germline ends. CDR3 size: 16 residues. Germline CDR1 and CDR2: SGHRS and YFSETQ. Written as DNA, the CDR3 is TGCGCCAGCAGCCGTACCAGTGTCGCGAACACCGGGGAGCTGTTTTTT. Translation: CASSRTSVANTGELFF.

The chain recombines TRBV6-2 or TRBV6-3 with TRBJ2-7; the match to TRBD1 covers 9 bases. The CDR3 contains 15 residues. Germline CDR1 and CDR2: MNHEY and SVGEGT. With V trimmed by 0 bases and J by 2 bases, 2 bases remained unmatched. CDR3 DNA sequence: TGTGCCAGCAGTTACTCGAACAGGGGGCCCTACGAGCAGTACTTC. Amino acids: CASSYSNRGPYEQYF.

The CDR3 here is CASSLVGLSGNTIYF. DNA for the CDR3: TGTGCCAGCAGCTTAGTGGGCCTCTCTGGAAACACCATATATTTT. The rearrangement joins TRBV5-6 to TRBJ1-3, with D unclear. V was trimmed by 2 bases and J by 0 bases, leaving 9 bases between them. Germline values: CDR1 SGHDT, CDR2 YYEEEE. The CDR3 is 15 amino acids.

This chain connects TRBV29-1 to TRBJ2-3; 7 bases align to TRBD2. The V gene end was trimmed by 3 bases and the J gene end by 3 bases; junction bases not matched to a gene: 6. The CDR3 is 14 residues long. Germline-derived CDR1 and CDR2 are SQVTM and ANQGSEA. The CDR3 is CSVEGLAETDTQYF. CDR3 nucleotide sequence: TGCAGCGTTGAGGGTCTAGCGGAAACAGATACGCAGTATTTT.